This record concerns one TCR beta chain sequence. A deep-level run was used for the assay. An even split of each subset's genomic DNA across several immunoSEQ plates was performed. Sorted-subset replicate PCRs used 200 to 250 ng DNA, about 30,000 T cell genomes. As originally analysed: Filtering of immunoSEQ junctional sequences could not match full-length read filtering. Clones were sequenced by immunoSEQ multiplex PCR, and TCRdb holds only the in-frame ones, with some missing. The DNA was the basis for D and trimming; V, J and clone size are from that table. The data contain roughly 2.4 million clones, approximately 96% of them seen just once; the ten biggest clones take up roughly 0.13%. This sample is drawn from a study of shared clonotypes between healthy human individuals. Germline loops: CDR1 SGHVS, CDR2 FQNEAQ. CDR3 length: 14 amino acids. Trimming stripped 2 bases from V and 0 bases from J, with 4 bases between.

Sequencing was carried out using naive CD4+ T cells sorted from blood. The subset is: CD45RA+ positively selected. This TCR was recovered from a man between 18 and 29 years old in good health. The chain has TRBV7-8 and TRBJ2-2; D gene uncertain. CDR3 in amino acids: CASSLTPNTGELFF. The CDR3 coding sequence is TGTGCCAGCAGCTTAACACCGAACACCGGGGAGCTGTTTTTT.